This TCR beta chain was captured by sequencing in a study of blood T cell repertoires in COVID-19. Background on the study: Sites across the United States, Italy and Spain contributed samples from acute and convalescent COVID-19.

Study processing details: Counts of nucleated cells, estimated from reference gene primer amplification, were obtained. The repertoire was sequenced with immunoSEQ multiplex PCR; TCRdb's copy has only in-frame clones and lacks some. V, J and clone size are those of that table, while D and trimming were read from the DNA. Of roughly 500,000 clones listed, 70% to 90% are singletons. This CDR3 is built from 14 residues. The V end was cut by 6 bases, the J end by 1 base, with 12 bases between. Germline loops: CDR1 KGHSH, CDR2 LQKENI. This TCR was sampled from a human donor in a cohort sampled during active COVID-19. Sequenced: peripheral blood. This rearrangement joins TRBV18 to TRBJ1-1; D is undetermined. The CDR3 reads CASSPRGRNTEAFF. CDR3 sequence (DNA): TGTGCCAGCTCCCCTCGAGGTAGGAACACTGAAGCTTTCTTT. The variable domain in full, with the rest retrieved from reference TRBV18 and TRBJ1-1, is NAGVMQNPRHLVRRRGQEARLRCSPMKGHSHVYWYRQLPEEGLKFMVYLQKENIIDESGMPKERFSAEFPKEGPSILRIQQVVRGDSAAYFCASSPRGRNTEAFFGQGTRLTVV.